Following are 25 T cell receptor beta chains from one sample sequenced in a study of cytomegalovirus exposure and HLA in healthy donors. PCR primers comprised 60 Vbeta and 13 Jbeta primers. The data were produced by immunoSEQ multiplex PCR, yet TCRdb's version contains in-frame clones alone and is incomplete. The table has 90,000 to 140,000 clones, over 70% seen once; the top ten hold 6.5% to 9.5%. Specimen: PBMCs. Every receptor here comes from a woman aged 40-49 years in good health and CMV-seropositive.

In its sample, this clone was seen a few times. The chain uses TRBV5-4 and TRBJ2-2; 8 bases fit TRBD2. The V gene's germline CDR1 is SGHNT and CDR2 YYREEE (reference sequence). The V segment lost 2 bases and the J segment 3 bases; nucleotides outside the gene matches: 0. CDR3 size: 14 residues. CDR3 protein: CASSLAGDTGELFF. In DNA form, the CDR3 reads TGTGCCAGCAGCTTAGCGGGAGACACCGGGGAGCTGTTTTTT.

CDR3 nucleotides: TGTGCCAGCAGTGAGGGGGGGGATCAGCCCCAGCATTTT. Protein sequence: CASSEGGDQPQHF. V is TRBV2 and J is TRBJ1-5; a weak D match, TRBD1 (5 bases). This CDR3 has 13 residues. The V and J ends lost 3 bases and 5 bases respectively, with 8 bases between them. Germline values: CDR1 SNHLY, CDR2 FYNNEI. Variable domain in full (rest from reference TRBV2 and TRBJ1-5): EPEVTQTPSHQVTQMGQEVILRCVPISNHLYFYWYRQILGQKVEFLVSFYNNEISEKSEIFDDQFSVERPDGSNFTLKIRSTKLEDSAMYFCASSEGGDQPQHFGDGTRLSIL.

This chain links TRBV11-2 with TRBJ1-4; TRBD1 aligns across 9 bases. The CDR3 spans 18 residues. V shed 1 base, J shed 8 bases, and the junction held 14 bases outside the gene matches. Looked up from germline, CDR1 is SGHAT and CDR2 is FQNNGV. The chain's CDR3 is CASSLAHYRGRGEEKLFF. The DNA for the CDR3 is TGTGCCAGCAGCTTAGCCCATTACAGGGGGCGCGGGGAGGAAAAACTGTTTTTT.

The rearrangement joins TRBV27 to TRBJ2-7, with no clear D. CDR1 is MNHEY, CDR2 SMNVEV, per germline (reference sequence). V was shortened by 5 bases and J by 3 bases, with 14 bases between the two germline ends. The CDR3 length is 14 residues. The CDR3: CASSPGPWIYEQYF. Here the CDR3 DNA reads TGTGCCAGCAGTCCGGGTCCATGGATCTACGAGCAGTACTTC.

V usage is TRBV5-1 and J usage is TRBJ1-4, with D tentatively TRBD1 (5 bases). CDR1 and CDR2 from the germline V gene are SGHRS and YFSETQ. The CDR3 runs to 16 residues. V was trimmed by 0 bases and J by 8 bases, leaving 17 bases between them. The CDR3 region has the DNA TGCGCCAGCAGCTTGGTTCGGCAGGGTACTACAGAAAAACTGTTTTTT. Translation gives CASSLVRQGTTEKLFF.

This clone was counted a few times. The junction does not match germline at one end; this may be a read error. The chain recombines TRBV11-2 with TRBJ1-4, with D tentatively TRBD1 (5 bases). Looked up from germline, CDR1 is SGHAT and CDR2 is FQNNGV. This CDR3 has 16 amino acids. The CDR3 DNA follows: TGTGCCAGCAGCCTAGAGTTCGGGGGGAGGGAGGAAAAACTGTTTTTT. Protein product: CASSLEFGGREEKLFF. The entire variable domain, with the rest obtained from reference TRBV11-2 and TRBJ1-4, is as follows: EAGVAQSPRYKIIEKRQSVAFWCNPISGHATLYWYQQILGQGPKLLIQFQNNGVVDDSQLPKDRFSAERLKGVDSTLKIQPAKLEDSAVYLCASSLEFGGREEKLFFGSGTQLSVL.

The chain couples TRBV28 to TRBJ1-2; 8 bases map to TRBD1. V lost 7 bases, J lost 4 bases, and 11 bases stayed unmatched. Per the germline V gene, CDR1 is MDHEN and CDR2 is SYDVKM. The CDR3 length is 15 residues. In DNA, the CDR3 is TGTGCCAGCAATCGTAGGGGCAGGGGGCTCTATGGCTACACCTTC. It is translated as CASNRRGRGLYGYTF.

The chain joins TRBV29-1 to TRBJ2-1, with 11 positions matching TRBD2. The CDR3 is 16 residues long. In germline, CDR1 is SQVTM, CDR2 ANQGSEA. Trimming at V came to 1 base and at J to 0 bases, leaving 2 bases not matched to a gene. This CDR3 is CSVEVGTSGSYNEQFF. The DNA for the CDR3 is TGCAGCGTTGAAGTCGGGACTAGCGGCTCCTACAATGAGCAGTTCTTC.

The V gene is TRBV7-2, the J gene TRBJ2-7, with D hard to call. From germline, CDR1 is SGHTA and CDR2 FQGNSA. The V end lost 0 bases, the J end lost 5 bases, and 8 bases lay between the germline ends. The CDR3 loop spans 13 amino acids. The CDR3 protein is CASSLAEANEQYF. Written as DNA, the CDR3 is TGTGCCAGCAGCTTAGCGGAAGCGAACGAGCAGTACTTC.

In its sample, this clone was seen a few times. The V call is TRBV18, the J call TRBJ2-5, with D hard to call. The V end lost 3 bases, the J end lost 5 bases, and 7 bases lay between the germline ends. CDR3 length: 12 amino acids. CDR1 and CDR2 from the germline V gene are KGHSH and LQKENI. CDR3 in DNA: TGTGCCAGCTCACCCGAGATGGAGACCCAGTACTTC. Its protein product is CASSPEMETQYF.

This sequence joins TRBV6-1 and TRBJ2-2; TRBD1 matches 11 bases. There are 15 residues in the CDR3. Looked up from germline, CDR1 is MNHNS and CDR2 is SASEGT. V gave up 7 bases and J gave up 5 bases; unmatched junction bases: 6. Here the CDR3 reads CASNRGTGGTGELFF. The CDR3 DNA follows: TGTGCCAGCAACCGCGGGACAGGGGGAACCGGGGAGCTGTTTTTT.

The chain has TRBV5-1 and TRBJ2-1; TRBD2 agrees at 7 bases. V shed 4 bases, J shed 4 bases, and the junction held 11 bases outside the gene matches. CDR3 length equals 16 residues. Germline CDR1 SGHRS, CDR2 YFSETQ. The CDR3 sequence: CASSRHATSRYNEQFF. The CDR3 nucleotides read TGCGCCAGCAGCCGACACGCGACTAGCAGATACAATGAGCAGTTCTTC.

This rearrangement joins TRBV15 to TRBJ2-4; 9 nucleotides align to TRBD2. Germline V gene sequence: CDR1 LNHNV, CDR2 YYDKDF (reference sequence). The CDR3 extends over 17 amino acids. The V segment lost 0 bases and the J segment 8 bases; nucleotides outside the gene matches: 11. The CDR3 nucleotides are TGTGCCACCAGCAGAGATCGCGGCGGGAGGGCCGGGGACATTCAGTACTTC. Its translation: CATSRDRGGRAGDIQYF.

This clone was detected once. The chain has TRBV6-5 and TRBJ2-3, with D possibly matching TRBD1 (5 bases). CDR3 length: 13 residues. Germline V lookup: CDR1 MNHEY, CDR2 SVGAGI. Trimming pared 4 bases from V and 6 bases from J, leaving 11 bases between. CDR3 nucleotides: TGTGCCAGCAGTTCTCGGAAGGGGGATACGCAGTATTTT. Encoded protein: CASSSRKGDTQYF.

This clone was detected a few times. The chain uses TRBV7-8 and TRBJ2-1, with a tentative D call TRBD2 (5 bases). Looked up from germline, CDR1 is SGHVS and CDR2 is FQNEAQ. Deletions cut 4 bases from V and 5 bases from J, with 9 bases between. CDR3 length: 13 amino acids. The CDR3 bases are TGTGCCAGCAGCTCTCTGGGAGACAATGAGCAGTTCTTC. Its protein is CASSSLGDNEQFF.

This sequence joins TRBV27 and TRBJ1-1; D unresolved. The CDR3 runs to 13 residues. Trimming shortened V by 3 bases and J by 5 bases, and 10 bases separated the two germline ends. CDR1 is MNHEY, CDR2 SMNVEV, per germline (reference sequence). The CDR3 bases are TGTGCCAGCAGTTTCGGGGTTCGAACTGAAGCTTTCTTT. It specifies CASSFGVRTEAFF.

This chain uses TRBV7-9 with TRBJ2-3; TRBD2 matches at 8 bases. Trimming cost V 8 bases and J 0 bases; bases outside gene matches: 16. This CDR3 comprises 18 residues. The germline CDR1 and CDR2 sequences are SEHNR and FQNEAQ (reference sequence). The CDR3 region is CASRGTGLGLGSTDTQYF. The CDR3 bases are TGTGCCAGCCGGGGAACGGGACTAGGGCTTGGAAGCACAGATACGCAGTATTTT.

The gene calls are TRBV4-2 and TRBJ1-2; 9 nucleotides line up with TRBD1. This CDR3 is 14 amino acids long. Germline CDR1 and CDR2: LGHNA and YNFKEQ. V shed 1 base and J 8 bases; nucleotides not matched to a gene: 5. The CDR3 spells CASSQGFGTGGYTF. The CDR3 DNA is TGTGCCAGCAGCCAAGGGTTCGGGACAGGGGGCTACACCTTC.

J is TRBJ1-1 and V is TRBV11-1; D remains unclear. The germline gives CDR1 SGHAT, CDR2 FQDESV (reference sequence). This CDR3 is built from 13 residues. V gave up 5 bases and J gave up 2 bases, with 9 bases separating them. The CDR3 reads CASSLRTNTEAFF. Written as DNA, the CDR3 is TGTGCCAGCAGCCTACGTACCAACACTGAAGCTTTCTTT.

The J gene is TRBJ2-5, the V gene TRBV7-9; 8 positions agree with TRBD2. The CDR3 extends over 15 amino acids. Germline CDR1 is SEHNR and CDR2 is FQNEAQ (reference sequence). The ends lost 1 base at V and 4 bases at J; junction bases unmatched: 5. The CDR3 is CASSLGWLAGETQYF. The CDR3 DNA reads TGTGCCAGCAGCTTAGGGTGGCTAGCGGGAGAGACCCAGTACTTC.

The genes are TRBV6-1 and TRBJ2-6; D possibly corresponds to TRBD1 (6 bases). Per the germline V gene, CDR1 is MNHNS and CDR2 is SASEGT. The V end was cut by 4 bases, the J end by 2 bases, with 9 bases between. This CDR3 spans 15 amino acids. The chain's CDR3 is CASSAQGTGANVLTF. The DNA for the CDR3 is TGTGCCAGCAGTGCGCAGGGGACTGGGGCCAACGTCCTGACTTTC.

In its sample, this clone was seen a few times. The genes are TRBV2 and TRBJ1-1; TRBD1 is a possible D gene (5 bases). Germline V gives CDR1 SNHLY, CDR2 FYNNEI. This CDR3 comprises 14 residues. V lost 8 bases and J 1 base, leaving 14 bases between the germline ends. In DNA, the CDR3 is TGTGCCAGCGGCAGGGAGGTCCCGAACACTGAAGCTTTCTTT. Encoded protein: CASGREVPNTEAFF. The full variable domain, in which reference TRBV2 and TRBJ1-1 provide the parts outside the CDR3, is EPEVTQTPSHQVTQMGQEVILRCVPISNHLYFYWYRQILGQKVEFLVSFYNNEISEKSEIFDDQFSVERPDGSNFTLKIRSTKLEDSAMYFCASGREVPNTEAFFGQGTRLTVV.

The genes are TRBV27 and TRBJ2-2, with D perhaps matching TRBD2 (6 bases). CDR3 length: 14 residues. Germline CDR1 and CDR2: MNHEY and SMNVEV (reference sequence). The V end lost 7 bases, the J end lost 2 bases, and 11 bases lay between the germline ends. CDR3 sequence reads: CASMAGLNTGELFF. For the CDR3, the DNA is TGTGCCAGCATGGCAGGACTAAACACCGGGGAGCTGTTTTTT.

This clone has only a few counts. The chain joins TRBV5-8 to TRBJ2-5; no firm D call. Trimming left V 4 bases short and J 4 bases short, with 8 bases between. The CDR3 is 12 amino acids. Germline assignment: CDR1 SGHTS and CDR2 YDEGEE. The CDR3: CASSPGPETQYF. CDR3 in DNA: TGTGCCAGCAGCCCTGGCCCAGAGACCCAGTACTTC.

The V and J genes are TRBV30 and TRBJ2-3; D is possibly TRBD2 (5 bases). CDR1 is GTSNPN, CDR2 SVGIG, per germline (reference sequence). Between the trimmed V and J ends, which lost 6 bases and 0 bases, there was a span of 22 bases. This CDR3 has 17 amino acids. CDR3 nucleotides: TGTGCCTGCTGGGTAGCGTGCACACGGACTAGCACAGATACGCAGTATTTT. Protein sequence: CACWVACTRTSTDTQYF. Filled out from reference TRBV30 and TRBJ2-3, the complete variable domain reads SQTIHQWPATLVQPVGSPLSLECTVEGTSNPNLYWYRQAAGRGLQLLFYSVGIGQISSEVPQNLSASRPQDRQFILSSKKLLLSDSGFYLCACWVACTRTSTDTQYFGPGTRLTVL.